The source of this T cell receptor (beta chain) is a study of PD-L1 blockade in urothelial cancer. Study-level information: Of 28 to 35 patients, around 25 were males with bladder-origin urothelial cancer.

Assay used: immunoSEQ multiplex PCR; TCRdb lists only in-frame clones, some missing. The sample carries about 24,000 clones, around 88% recorded once. This CDR3 is built from 14 residues. V was shortened by 5 bases and J by 6 bases, with 14 bases between the two germline ends. Germline assignment: CDR1 SGHVS and CDR2 FNYEAQ. The source was PBMCs, collected around atezolizumab (anti-PD-L1) treatment. The genes are TRBV7-6 and TRBJ2-1; TRBD2 might be the D (6 bases). This TCR came from a man aged 45 to 65 with urothelial cancer. The CDR3 bases are TGTGCCAGCAGCGTAGACGTCGGGGGCAATGAGCAGTTCTTC. This sequence encodes CASSVDVGGNEQFF.